The clone carrying this T cell receptor (beta chain) appeared a single time. Its target is not known. Assay: immunoSEQ multiplex PCR; the TCRdb copy retains only in-frame clones and omits some. The top ten clones hold roughly 3.5% of a sample with roughly 120,000 clones, 85% to 90% of them seen once. The data originate from a study of T cell responses to AZD1222 COVID-19 vaccine. Study-wide results and caveats: Reportedly, nearly half the spike-specific TCRs target unmutated variant regions. Spike-specific TCR depth and breadth grew after two AZD1222 doses. Donors, mostly white British, included more females; clonal diversity was possibly underestimated.

The germline V and J ends were trimmed by 4 bases and 7 bases, with 12 bases remaining between them. Germline CDR1 KGHDR, CDR2 SFDVKD. This CDR3 is built from 13 residues. Material: peripheral blood, obtained on day 0 of AZD1222 vaccination. The chain uses TRBV24-1 and TRBJ2-5, with D perhaps TRBD1 or TRBD2 (5 bases each). The clonotype was recovered from an adult in good health. CDR3 nucleotide sequence: TGTGCCACCAGTGACGGTGGGACCGGGACCCAGTACTTC. Amino acid sequence: CATSDGGTGTQYF.